Presented here are 23 T cell receptor beta chains from one specimen sequenced in a study of T cell responses to AZD1222 COVID-19 vaccine. The repertoire was sequenced with immunoSEQ multiplex PCR; TCRdb's copy has only in-frame clones and lacks some. This table holds approximately 60,000 clones, approximately 83% found once. This specimen consisted of peripheral blood, obtained on day 0 of AZD1222 vaccination. These receptors came from an adult in good health.

The chain carries TRBV6-1 and TRBJ1-5; D unclear. The CDR3 extends over 14 amino acids. Per the germline V gene, CDR1 is MNHNS and CDR2 is SASEGT. V dropped 0 bases and J dropped 8 bases, with 11 bases sitting between them. The DNA of the CDR3 is TGTGCCAGCAGTGAAGCGGGTTTTAATGAGCCCCAGCATTTT. It yields the protein CASSEAGFNEPQHF.

This chain links TRBV3-1 (or the pseudogene TRBV3-2) with TRBJ2-7; tentative D call: TRBD1 (5 bases). Germline CDR1 and CDR2: LGHDT and YNNKEL (reference sequence). The V gene lost 3 bases and the J gene lost 6 bases, with 24 bases spanning the gap. This CDR3 region has 17 residues. This CDR3 is CASSQPSLTHRGSEQYF. For the CDR3, the DNA is TGTGCCAGCAGCCAGCCTAGTTTGACCCATAGGGGATCCGAGCAGTACTTC.

This chain's CDR3 is CASSMETGEDQPQHF. Here the CDR3 DNA reads TGTGCCAGTAGTATGGAGACAGGAGAGGATCAGCCCCAGCATTTT. The chain combines TRBV19 with TRBJ1-5, with a possible D match to TRBD1 (6 bases). This CDR3 is 15 amino acids long. The V gene lost 3 bases and the J gene lost 5 bases, with 14 bases spanning the gap. The germline gives CDR1 LNHDA, CDR2 SQIVND (reference sequence).

The chain employs TRBV19 and TRBJ1-5; D unclear. The CDR3 runs to 15 residues. V was shortened by 7 bases and J by 10 bases, with 23 bases between the two germline ends. The germline V gene encodes CDR1 LNHDA and CDR2 SQIVND (reference sequence). The CDR3 DNA reads TGTGCCAGTACTACTCCCGGATTCGTCCAATCACCCCAGCATTTT. As protein: CASTTPGFVQSPQHF.

The J gene is TRBJ1-4, the V gene TRBV9; 7 nucleotides agree with TRBD1. This CDR3 contains 15 residues. The germline V gene has CDR1 SGDLS and CDR2 YYNGEE. J gave up 8 bases and V 0 bases, and 7 bases lay outside the gene matches. The CDR3 sequence is CASSVVGDRNEKLFF. In DNA form, the CDR3 reads TGTGCCAGCAGCGTAGTGGGGGACAGAAACGAAAAACTGTTTTTT.

The chain employs TRBV2 and TRBJ2-7; D may be TRBD1 (6 bases). Germline loops: CDR1 SNHLY, CDR2 FYNNEI. V lost 6 bases, J lost 2 bases, and 11 bases lay in between. CDR3 size: 13 residues. The DNA of the CDR3 is TGTGCCAGCAGACTCAAGGGGGCCTACGAGCAGTACTTC. This sequence encodes CASRLKGAYEQYF. Full variable domain (rest looked up from reference TRBV2 and TRBJ2-7): EPEVTQTPSHQVTQMGQEVILRCVPISNHLYFYWYRQILGQKVEFLVSFYNNEISEKSEIFDDQFSVERPDGSNFTLKIRSTKLEDSAMYFCASRLKGAYEQYFGPGTRLTVT.

The chain has TRBV9 and TRBJ1-2, with TRBD1 matching over 9 bases. This CDR3 has 16 amino acids. Trimming cost V 0 bases and J 4 bases; bases outside gene matches: 7. Germline V gene sequence: CDR1 SGDLS, CDR2 YYNGEE. CDR3 sequence: CASSVGTGELGYGYTF. CDR3 DNA sequence: TGTGCCAGCAGCGTAGGGACAGGGGAGCTCGGCTATGGCTACACCTTC.

This clone was found once. The chain recombines TRBV21-1 with TRBJ1-2. TRBV21-1 has pseudogene status. The CDR3 consists of 17 residues. The CDR3 nucleotides read TGTGCCAGCAGCAGCCCCTCTGCCGGAGGAGGGGAAAATGGCTACACCTTC. This codes for CASSSPSAGGGENGYTF.

The rearrangement joins TRBV11-3 to TRBJ2-2; 7 positions agree with TRBD2. CDR1 is SGHNT and CDR2 is YENEEA in the germline V gene. V was pared by 0 bases and J by 3 bases, with 1 base of the junction left unmatched. This CDR3 spans 15 amino acids. CDR3 coding DNA: TGTGCCAGCAGCTTAGAGCGGGGGTACACCGGGGAGCTGTTTTTT. Its protein product is CASSLERGYTGELFF.

The V call is TRBV11-2, the J call TRBJ2-3; 15 bases match TRBD2. V shed 5 bases, J shed 5 bases, and the junction held 8 bases outside the gene matches. This CDR3 spans 17 amino acids. Germline-derived CDR1 and CDR2 are SGHAT and FQNNGV. This CDR3 reads CASSPRTSGGAGDTQYF. CDR3 DNA sequence: TGTGCCAGCAGCCCTCGGACTAGCGGGGGGGCCGGAGATACGCAGTATTTT.

This chain joins TRBV3-1 (or the pseudogene TRBV3-2) and TRBJ2-1; D gene uncertain. The CDR3 is 12 amino acids. Germline values: CDR1 LGHDT, CDR2 YNNKEL (reference sequence). Deletions cut 0 bases from V and 9 bases from J, with 6 bases between. The CDR3 DNA sequence: TGTGCCAGCAGCCAAGATCTGGTTGAGCAGTTCTTC. Translated: CASSQDLVEQFF.

The rearrangement links TRBV5-1 to TRBJ2-7, with 8 bases aligning to TRBD1. V was clipped by 2 bases and J by 6 bases; unmatched bases: 4. Germline V lookup: CDR1 SGHRS, CDR2 YFSETQ. This CDR3 spans 13 amino acids. Written as DNA, the CDR3 is TGCGCCAGCAGCTTTGGTGACAGGGGCGAGCAGTACTTC. Translation gives CASSFGDRGEQYF.

The chain is built from TRBV18 and TRBJ1-2; no clear D gene. There are 14 residues in the CDR3. The V gene lost 1 base and the J gene lost 1 base, with 7 bases spanning the gap. Germline CDR1 reads KGHSH; CDR2 reads LQKENI. The CDR3 reads CASSPREFNYGYTF. In nucleotides, the CDR3 is TGTGCCAGCTCACCACGAGAGTTTAACTATGGCTACACCTTC.

The chain couples TRBV7-2 to TRBJ2-2; D might be TRBD1 (5 bases). Trimming removed 6 bases at V and 6 bases at J, with 11 bases between. This CDR3 is 13 amino acids long. Looked up from germline, CDR1 is SGHTA and CDR2 is FQGNSA. DNA for the CDR3: TGTGCCAGCAGAACTCAGGGTCCCGGGGAGCTGTTTTTT. This encodes CASRTQGPGELFF.

The chain employs TRBV5-8 and TRBJ1-2; D might be TRBD1 (5 bases). Germline V lookup: CDR1 SGHTS, CDR2 YDEGEE. V gave up 4 bases and J gave up 5 bases, with 9 bases separating them. There are 12 residues in the CDR3. The CDR3 DNA reads as TGTGCCAGCAGCCCCTGGGGGTATGGCTACACCTTC. Protein: CASSPWGYGYTF.

This chain uses TRBV19 with TRBJ2-2; a weak D match, TRBD2 (5 bases). Trimming took 5 bases from V and 9 from J, leaving 10 bases between them. This CDR3 is built from 12 residues. CDR1 and CDR2 from the germline V gene are LNHDA and SQIVND (reference sequence). CDR3 residues: CASSPRGRELFF. Here the CDR3 DNA reads TGTGCCAGTAGTCCACGGGGAAGGGAGCTGTTTTTT.

The sample holds a few counts of this clone. The chain has TRBV18 and TRBJ1-6; D uncertain. The germline V gene encodes CDR1 KGHSH and CDR2 LQKENI. The CDR3 is 15 residues long. Trimming removed 2 bases from V and 11 bases from J, with 16 bases in between. CDR3 sequence (DNA): TGTGCCAGCTCACCAGAAGTCTCCCGGAGAGCACCCCTCCACTTT. As protein: CASSPEVSRRAPLHF.

The chain carries TRBV27 and TRBJ1-5; TRBD1 might be the D (6 bases). The CDR3 consists of 15 residues. Trimming left V 5 bases short and J 7 bases short, with 18 bases between. In germline, CDR1 is MNHEY, CDR2 SMNVEV (reference sequence). Written as DNA, the CDR3 is TGTGCCAGCAGTACTACAGGGCGTTTACGGCAGCCCCAGCATTTT. Translated: CASSTTGRLRQPQHF.

The chain couples TRBV2 to TRBJ2-3; 12 bases map to TRBD2. The CDR3 consists of 14 residues. Germline assignment: CDR1 SNHLY and CDR2 FYNNEI. Trimming at V came to 8 bases and at J to 4 bases, leaving 4 bases not matched to a gene. The CDR3 loop reads CASRLAGESDTQYF. CDR3 DNA: TGTGCCAGCCGACTAGCGGGGGAATCAGATACGCAGTATTTT. The entire variable domain, with the rest obtained from reference TRBV2 and TRBJ2-3, is as follows: EPEVTQTPSHQVTQMGQEVILRCVPISNHLYFYWYRQILGQKVEFLVSFYNNEISEKSEIFDDQFSVERPDGSNFTLKIRSTKLEDSAMYFCASRLAGESDTQYFGPGTRLTVL.

V usage is TRBV10-3 and J usage is TRBJ2-7, with 8 positions matching TRBD1. Germline values: CDR1 ENHRY, CDR2 SYGVKD. With 5 bases clipped from V and 3 bases from J, the junction kept 3 bases outside the gene matches. The CDR3 extends over 13 amino acids. CDR3 in DNA: TGTGCCATCAGTCCCGGGACAGGCTACGAGCAGTACTTC. It yields the protein CAISPGTGYEQYF.

The chain is built from TRBV6-5 and TRBJ1-4, with a possible D match to TRBD1 (5 bases). Germline CDR1 and CDR2: MNHEY and SVGAGI. Between the trimmed V and J ends, which lost 0 bases and 3 bases, there was a span of 5 bases. The CDR3 loop spans 14 amino acids. CDR3 nucleotides: TGTGCCAGCAGTTACTCGACAGCTAATGAAAAACTGTTTTTT. It encodes CASSYSTANEKLFF.

This clone was observed a handful of times. V usage is TRBV6-4 and J usage is TRBJ2-1; no clear D. Trimming took 8 bases from V and 0 from J, leaving 11 bases between them. Per germline, CDR1 MRHNA and CDR2 SNTAGT. This CDR3 spans 14 amino acids. The CDR3 spells CASRSDPSYNEQFF. The CDR3 region has the DNA TGTGCCAGCCGCTCGGATCCCTCCTACAATGAGCAGTTCTTC.

The rearrangement links TRBV9 to TRBJ2-2, with 9 bases aligning to TRBD2. The V gene end was trimmed by 0 bases and the J gene end by 0 bases; junction bases not matched to a gene: 9. This CDR3 contains 19 residues. The germline CDR1 and CDR2 sequences are SGDLS and YYNGEE. CDR3 nucleotides: TGTGCCAGCAGCGTAGGGGGAGGGCTAGCGGGGCCGAACACCGGGGAGCTGTTTTTT. It is translated as CASSVGGGLAGPNTGELFF.